A single sample is the source of the 26 T cell receptor beta chains below, sequenced in a study of T cells in Graves' hyperthyroidism and ophthalmopathy. TCR beta CDR3 regions were amplified from RNA transcripts. First-round RT-PCR of the TCR CDR3 relied on the HTBI primer set. TCRdb fed the multiplex PCR reads into MiXCR, producing one record per CDR3 protein. The sample holds 89,000 or so distinct CDR3 sequences, roughly 39% seen once. The sample consisted of peripheral blood or thyroid tissue (not recorded which). These receptors were taken from a woman aged 25 to 39 with Graves' hyperthyroidism.

This clonotype was found many times. The rearrangement links TRBV7-9 to TRBJ2-5, with D hard to call. Trimming left V 5 bases short and J 5 bases short, with 15 bases between. The CDR3 has 14 amino acids. CDR1 and CDR2 from the germline V gene are SEHNR and FQNEAQ (reference sequence). The CDR3 region is CASSQFISEETQYF. CDR3 coding DNA: TGTGCCAGCAGCCAGTTTATATCAGAGGAGACCCAGTACTTC.

The chain combines TRBV7-2 with TRBJ2-5; TRBD1 might be the D (6 bases). V lost 5 bases and J 7 bases, leaving 17 bases between the germline ends. From germline, CDR1 is SGHTA and CDR2 FQGNSA. The CDR3 is made up of 14 amino acids. The CDR3 DNA follows: TGTGCCAGCAGCACCACGAGGACAGCCGGGACCCAGTACTTC. It translates to CASSTTRTAGTQYF.

The sample holds one count of this clonotype. The rearrangement joins TRBV7-9 to TRBJ1-2; D remains ambiguous. Germline V gene lookup returns CDR1 SEHNR and CDR2 FQNEAQ (reference sequence). V lost 6 bases and J lost 2, with 16 bases in between. This CDR3 comprises 15 residues. The CDR3 nucleotides read TGTGCCAGCAGTTCCCCCGGTGCGGGGAACTATGGCTACACCTTC. Protein: CASSSPGAGNYGYTF.

This clonotype was recorded at least ten times. V and J are TRBV2 and TRBJ1-1; D is uncertain. This CDR3 region has 11 residues. Trimming left V 1 base short and J 10 bases short, with 7 bases between. Looked up from germline, CDR1 is SNHLY and CDR2 is FYNNEI. CDR3 region: CASSEGPPAFF. The CDR3 bases are TGTGCCAGCAGTGAAGGGCCCCCAGCTTTCTTT.

This clonotype was counted ten times or more. The genes are TRBV6-5 and TRBJ1-2, with TRBD1 as a possible D gene (5 bases). In germline, CDR1 is MNHEY, CDR2 SVGAGI. The V end was cut by 5 bases, the J end by 4 bases, with 14 bases between. The CDR3 contains 14 residues. In nucleotides, the CDR3 is TGTGCCAGCAGTCCCCGGGGGACGGTCTATGGCTACACCTTC. Translation gives CASSPRGTVYGYTF.

Details on this clonotype: This CDR3 is missing its conserved last phenylalanine or tryptophan, likely due to a read error. This chain links TRBV9 with TRBJ2-7; TRBD2 aligns across 14 bases. CDR1 is SGDLS and CDR2 is YYNGEE in the germline V gene. The CDR3 has 15 amino acids. In DNA form, the CDR3 reads TGTGCCTGCAGCGTGGGACTAGCGGGAGTAAACGAGCAGTACTCC. Amino acids: CACSVGLAGVNEQYS.

This clonotype has just a few counts. The V gene is TRBV7-3, the J gene TRBJ1-2, with 9 bases matching TRBD1. J gave up 6 bases and V 5 bases, and 10 bases lay outside the gene matches. The CDR3 is made up of 15 amino acids. Germline CDR1 and CDR2: SGHTA and FQGTGA. CDR3 residues: CASSGGMGTGNGYTF. The CDR3 DNA is TGTGCCAGCAGCGGAGGTATGGGGACAGGGAATGGCTACACCTTC.

This clonotype was recorded at least ten times. The chain recombines TRBV9 with TRBJ1-5; 8 positions match TRBD1. The J segment lost 4 bases and the V segment lost 4 bases, leaving 7 bases of the junction unmatched. This CDR3 contains 15 residues. Germline V CDR1 and CDR2: SGDLS, YYNGEE. The CDR3 loop reads CASSPGTGHNQPQHF. CDR3 sequence (DNA): TGTGCCAGCAGCCCCGGGACAGGACATAATCAGCCCCAGCATTTT.

This clonotype has ten or more counts. The chain combines TRBV2 with TRBJ2-3; D unclear. The V gene's germline CDR1 is SNHLY and CDR2 FYNNEI. This CDR3 has 13 amino acids. Trimming cost V 8 bases and J 2 bases, with 11 bases left between them. CDR3 nucleotide sequence: TGTGCCAGCGAGACCGGCAACACAGATACGCAGTATTTT. Translated: CASETGNTDTQYF.

This clonotype was detected ten times or more. The J gene is TRBJ1-5, the V gene TRBV20-1; D uncertain. This CDR3 contains 12 residues. The ends were cut back, 3 bases at V and 4 bases at J, with 7 bases in the middle. Per germline, CDR1 DFQATT and CDR2 SNEGSKA (reference sequence). The CDR3 nucleotides are TGCAGTGCTAGTAGAGGGAATCAGCCCCAGCATTTT. Its translation: CSASRGNQPQHF.

Many counts were recorded for this clonotype. The chain has TRBV2 and TRBJ1-6; 7 bases are shared with TRBD1. The CDR3 spans 14 residues. The ends lost 7 bases at V and 9 bases at J; junction bases unmatched: 9. From germline, CDR1 is SNHLY and CDR2 FYNNEI. CDR3 amino acids: CASNGKAGGSPLHF. CDR3 sequence (DNA): TGTGCCAGCAACGGAAAGGCAGGGGGTTCACCCCTCCACTTT.

This clonotype has at least ten counts. This rearrangement joins TRBV27 to TRBJ1-1; D not certain. V was clipped by 5 bases and J by 1 base, with 8 bases between them. The CDR3 totals 13 residues. Germline V gene lookup returns CDR1 MNHEY and CDR2 SMNVEV (reference sequence). CDR3 coding DNA: TGTGCCAGCAGTCGCCCAGGGAACACTGAAGCTTTCTTT. Translation: CASSRPGNTEAFF.

The rearrangement joins TRBV28 to TRBJ1-1, with D unresolved. V was trimmed by 7 bases and J by 0 bases, leaving 12 bases between them. CDR3 length equals 14 residues. Germline V gives CDR1 MDHEN, CDR2 SYDVKM. CDR3 in DNA: TGTGCCAGCAAAGGGTTACCACTGAACACTGAAGCTTTCTTT. Translated: CASKGLPLNTEAFF. Using reference TRBV28 and TRBJ1-1 for the parts outside the CDR3, the full variable domain is DVKVTQSSRYLVKRTGEKVFLECVQDMDHENMFWYRQDPGLGLRLIYFSYDVKMKEKGDIPEGYSVSREKKERFSLILESASTNQTSMYLCASKGLPLNTEAFFGQGTRLTVV.

Ten or more counts support this clonotype. V usage is TRBV6-5 and J usage is TRBJ1-5; perhaps TRBD1 as D (5 bases). V lost 11 bases and J lost 11, with 34 bases in between. The V gene's germline CDR1 is MNHEY and CDR2 SVGAGI. The CDR3 loop spans 17 amino acids. The CDR3 bases are TGTGCCCCCTTGTGTGGTTGCAGGGCGCCTAGCATGGGAACCCAGCATTTT. It encodes CAPLCGCRAPSMGTQHF.

The chain employs TRBV5-1 and TRBJ2-2; tentatively, D is TRBD2 (5 bases). The germline gives CDR1 SGHRS, CDR2 YFSETQ. Trimming removed 5 bases at V and 1 base at J, with 12 bases between. The CDR3 is 15 residues long. The CDR3 coding sequence is TGCGCCAGCAGTCCCACCCGGGGGAACACCGGGGAGCTGTTTTTT. Its translation is CASSPTRGNTGELFF. The complete variable domain, with remaining parts taken from reference TRBV5-1 and TRBJ2-2, reads KAGVTQTPRYLIKTRGQQVTLSCSPISGHRSVSWYQQTPGQGLQFLFEYFSETQRNKGNFPGRFSGRQFSNSRSEMNVSTLELGDSALYLCASSPTRGNTGELFFGEGSRLTVL.

The chain uses TRBV29-1 and TRBJ1-2; TRBD1 matches 8 bases. Germline CDR1 is SQVTM and CDR2 is ANQGSEA. The CDR3 sequence is 11 residues long. The CDR3 bases are TGCAGGATCCGGGACAGGAGCGGTTACACCTTC. Translation: CRIRDRSGYTF.

This clonotype has at least ten counts. The chain links TRBV28 to TRBJ1-5; possible D gene TRBD1, 5 bases. Trimming shortened V by 6 bases and J by 6 bases, and 15 bases separated the two germline ends. Germline CDR1 and CDR2: MDHEN and SYDVKM. This CDR3 contains 14 residues. In DNA, the CDR3 is TGTGCCAGCAGAGGGGCAGGGATAATTCAGCCCCAGCATTTT. Its protein is CASRGAGIIQPQHF.

The chain has TRBV7-9 and TRBJ2-7; TRBD1 matches 9 bases. Germline assignment: CDR1 SEHNR and CDR2 FQNEAQ (reference sequence). The V gene end was trimmed by 4 bases and the J gene end by 2 bases; junction bases not matched to a gene: 3. CDR3 length: 14 amino acids. CDR3: CASSSRTGAYEQYF. CDR3 bases: TGTGCCAGCAGCTCCAGGACAGGGGCCTACGAGCAGTACTTC.

Of note for this clonotype: Without the conserved terminal phenylalanine or tryptophan, this CDR3 likely stems from a read error. The chain links TRBV12-3 or TRBV12-4 to TRBJ1-2; 7 bases fit TRBD1. The CDR3 runs to 16 residues. J lost 4 bases, V lost 3 bases, and 11 bases had no gene match. The CDR3 DNA reads as TGTGCCAGCAGTTTCCTTTCAATGGACAGGCTCTATGGCTACACCCTC. Amino acid sequence: CASSFLSMDRLYGYTL.

The gene calls are TRBV20-1 and TRBJ2-5; 10 bases map to TRBD2. Germline V gene data show CDR1 as DFQATT and CDR2 as SNEGSKA (reference sequence). The junction had 5 bases not matched to a gene; V was cut back by 6 bases and J by 1 base. CDR3 length: 14 amino acids. The CDR3 region is CSARTSGIQETQYF. In nucleotides, the CDR3 is TGCAGTGCGCGGACTAGCGGAATCCAAGAGACCCAGTACTTC.

Many counts were recorded for this clonotype. The gene calls are TRBV7-9 and TRBJ2-2; no definite D call. Germline lookup yields CDR1 SEHNR and CDR2 FQNEAQ (reference sequence). This CDR3 spans 15 amino acids. V lost 1 base, J lost 6 bases, and 12 bases lay in between. The CDR3 nucleotides read TGTGCCAGCAGCTTAGAAAATTGGGGTCCCGGGGAGCTGTTTTTT. Amino acids: CASSLENWGPGELFF.

As to this clonotype: Given the absence of the conserved phenylalanine or tryptophan at the CDR3 end, a read error is likely. The limits of the CDR3 on the DNA are not certain, so only TCRdb's listed CDR3 is given. The chain couples TRBV6-5 to TRBJ1-6. Germline V gene lookup returns CDR1 MNHEY and CDR2 SVGAGI. The CDR3 comprises 8 residues, both ends counted. CDR3 region: CASSYRSL.

This clonotype was detected only once. The final CDR3 position lacks the conserved phenylalanine or tryptophan, pointing to a likely read error. The CDR3 nucleotides are TGTGCCAGCGGCTTAATGACCACTGAAGCTTTCTCT. This codes for CASGLMTTEAFS. This sequence joins TRBV7-9 and TRBJ1-1; unclear D gene. The germline V gene encodes CDR1 SEHNR and CDR2 FQNEAQ (reference sequence). The CDR3 extends over 12 amino acids.

The gene calls are TRBV18 and TRBJ2-6, with D uncertain. V gave up 1 base and J gave up 4 bases, with 8 bases separating them. CDR3 length: 15 amino acids. Looked up from germline, CDR1 is KGHSH and CDR2 is LQKENI. CDR3 in amino acids: CASSPRRAGANVLTF. In nucleotides, the CDR3 is TGTGCCAGCTCACCACGACGGGCAGGGGCCAACGTCCTGACTTTC.

The chain joins TRBV7-8 to TRBJ1-2; perhaps TRBD1 as D (5 bases). The V gene's germline CDR1 is SGHVS and CDR2 FQNEAQ. V lost 1 base to trimming and J lost 8 bases, with 14 bases between them. CDR3 length equals 14 residues. The CDR3 reads CASSLVRRGDGYTF. The CDR3 coding sequence is TGTGCCAGCAGCTTAGTCAGGCGGGGCGACGGCTACACCTTC.

The table lists this clonotype with a few counts. The V and J genes are TRBV28 and TRBJ1-1; TRBD1 is a possible D gene (5 bases). The CDR3 sequence is 14 residues long. Trimming cost V 2 bases and J 11 bases, with 18 bases left between them. Germline assignment: CDR1 MDHEN and CDR2 SYDVKM. The CDR3 sequence: CASSLTSQEKRAFF. The CDR3 bases are TGTGCCAGCAGTTTAACCTCACAGGAAAAGAGGGCTTTCTTT.